This T cell receptor beta chain was found in a study of OX40 agonist ivuxolimab in advanced cancers. Assay used: immunoSEQ multiplex PCR; TCRdb lists only in-frame clones, some missing. The sample holds 50,000 to 85,000 clones, about 90% seen once. General study points: No antigen was identified for the clonally expanded peripheral T cells.

Remarks on this clone: The antigen is unknown.

The TCR was taken from an adult with an advanced solid tumor such as melanoma, head and neck, liver or kidney cancer. The sequencing used CD4+ or CD8+ T cells sorted from blood, collected in a trial of the OX40 agonist ivuxolimab.

The CDR3, as DNA: TGTGCCAGCAGCTTGAACAGAATGAACACTGAAGCTTTCTTT. Translating gives CASSLNRMNTEAFF. The V call is TRBV5-6, the J call TRBJ1-1; D remains ambiguous. In germline, CDR1 is SGHDT, CDR2 YYEEEE. V was shortened by 1 base and J by 0 bases, with 7 bases between the two germline ends. CDR3 length: 14 residues.